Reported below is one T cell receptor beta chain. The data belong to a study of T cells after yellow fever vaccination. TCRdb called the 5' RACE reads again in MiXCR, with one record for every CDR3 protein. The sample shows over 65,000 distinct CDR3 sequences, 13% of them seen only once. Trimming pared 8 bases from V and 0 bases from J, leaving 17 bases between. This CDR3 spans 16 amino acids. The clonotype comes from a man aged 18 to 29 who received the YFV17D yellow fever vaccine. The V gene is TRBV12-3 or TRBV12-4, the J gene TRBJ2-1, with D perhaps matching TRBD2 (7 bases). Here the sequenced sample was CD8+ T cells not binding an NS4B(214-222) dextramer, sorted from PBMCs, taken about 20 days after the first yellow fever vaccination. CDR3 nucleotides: TGTGCCAGCGCCTACTCCGGGGGGCCCTCCTACAATGAGCAGTTCTTC. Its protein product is CASAYSGGPSYNEQFF.